The rows below give T cell receptor beta chains drawn from one sample of a study of a mutant IDH1 vaccine in newly diagnosed glioma. The repertoire was sequenced with immunoSEQ multiplex PCR; TCRdb's copy has only in-frame clones and lacks some. The table includes approximately 57,000 clones, less than 85% detected once. For these receptors, no antigen is known. Sequencing was performed on PBMCs, taken from a glioma patient whose treatment included an IDH1 peptide vaccine. These TCRs come from a young woman with glioma. Some clones in this sample may be carry-over from other donors' samples. The CDR3 runs from the conserved cysteine through the conserved F or W. A D gene is named only where the DNA matches it firmly. Part of the rows lack a size; the others show once, few, many or a class for expanded clones.

j_call,clone_size,d_call,v_call,cdr3_aa,cdr3_nt
TRBJ1-1,few,TRBD1,TRBV5-6,CASSPGQGALEAFF,TGTGCCAGCAGCCCCGGACAGGGGGCACTTGAAGCTTTCTTT
TRBJ1-2,.,.,TRBV5-6,CASSGDGLVYGYTF,TGTGCCAGCAGCGGCGACGGGCTGGTTTATGGCTACACCTTC
TRBJ1-4,.,.,TRBV15,CATSREGGVNEKLFF,TGTGCCACCAGCAGAGAGGGAGGGGTCAATGAAAAACTGTTTTTT
TRBJ1-5,.,.,TRBV30,CAWRDMGHYSNQPQHF,TGTGCCTGGAGGGATATGGGACATTATAGCAATCAGCCCCAGCATTTT
TRBJ2-2,.,.,TRBV19,CASRGRGRTGELFF,TGTGCCAGTAGGGGCAGGGGTCGCACCGGGGAGCTGTTTTTT
TRBJ2-1,.,TRBD2,TRBV29-1,CSVEGTSRNEQFF,TGCAGCGTTGAGGGGACTAGTAGGAATGAGCAGTTCTTC
TRBJ2-7,.,.,TRBV6-6,CASTPTLSYEQYF,TGTGCCAGCACCCCCACGCTCTCCTACGAGCAGTACTTC
TRBJ2-7,once,.,TRBV29-1,CSVEDWTTNEQYF,TGCAGCGTTGAAGATTGGACTACCAACGAGCAGTACTTC
TRBJ1-2,.,.,TRBV25-1,CASRGIWGGGYTF,TGTGCCAGCAGAGGAATTTGGGGGGGCGGCTACACCTTC
TRBJ2-5,.,.,TRBV20-1,CSAYTPETQYF,TGCAGTGCATATACCCCGGAGACCCAGTACTTC
TRBJ2-3,.,.,TRBV25-1,CASSDGLAFTDTQYF,TGTGCCAGCAGTGACGGGCTAGCGTTCACAGATACGCAGTATTTT
TRBJ2-5,.,TRBD2,TRBV30,CAWSALAGGAETQYF,TGTGCCTGGAGTGCCCTAGCGGGAGGGGCGGAGACCCAGTACTTC
TRBJ2-2,.,.,TRBV27,CASSSPLGGANTGELFF,TGTGCCAGCAGTTCACCTCTGGGCGGGGCGAACACCGGGGAGCTGTTTTTT
TRBJ2-3,.,.,TRBV7-2,CASSFRDSTDTQYF,TGTGCCAGCAGCTTCCGGGACTCCACAGATACGCAGTATTTT
TRBJ2-1,.,.,TRBV4-1,CASSQAGNEQFF,TGCGCCAGCAGCCAAGCGGGGAATGAGCAGTTCTTC
TRBJ2-5,.,.,TRBV6-1,CASSHLRETQYF,TGTGCCAGCAGTCACCTCCGGGAGACCCAGTACTTC
TRBJ1-5,few,.,TRBV6-1,CASSEAEYQPQHF,TGTGCCAGCAGTGAAGCCGAGTATCAGCCCCAGCATTTT
TRBJ2-5,.,.,TRBV6-5,CASRRGQQETQYF,TGTGCCAGCAGGCGGGGGCAGCAAGAGACCCAGTACTTC
TRBJ2-7,.,.,TRBV28,CASSGTGAYEQYF,TGTGCCAGCAGTGGAACAGGTGCCTACGAGCAGTACTTC
TRBJ1-2,.,.,TRBV10-2,CASSRGADNYGYTF,TGCGCCAGCAGTCGGGGGGCGGACAACTATGGCTACACCTTC
TRBJ2-5,.,.,TRBV7-9,CASSAAGETQYF,TGTGCCAGCAGCGCCGCGGGAGAGACCCAGTACTTC
TRBJ1-4,.,.,TRBV9,CASSVGDSLTNEKLFF,TGTGCCAGCAGCGTAGGCGACAGTTTAACTAATGAAAAACTGTTTTTT
TRBJ1-1,.,.,TRBV6-5,CASSYSAGSEAFF,TGTGCCAGCAGTTACTCGGCGGGTTCTGAAGCTTTCTTT
TRBJ2-7,.,.,TRBV7-3,CASSFGLASEQYF,TGTGCCAGCAGCTTTGGGTTAGCTTCCGAGCAGTACTTC
TRBJ1-2,.,.,TRBV11-2,CASSLAGISYGYTF,TGTGCCAGCAGCTTAGCAGGGATTTCCTATGGCTACACCTTC
TRBJ2-2,once,.,TRBV19,CASSILLDTGELFF,TGTGCCAGTAGTATTCTCTTGGACACCGGGGAGCTGTTTTTT
TRBJ2-3,.,.,TRBV12-5,CASGLGGAYTQYF,TGTGCTAGTGGTTTGGGGGGGGCTTATACGCAGTATTTT
TRBJ2-4,.,TRBD2,TRBV29-1,CSVEEGVAGAKNIQYF,TGCAGCGTTGAAGAAGGGGTAGCGGGGGCCAAAAACATTCAGTACTTC
TRBJ1-1,.,.,TRBV5-6,CASSLGVKGYTEAFF,TGTGCCAGCAGCTTGGGGGTAAAGGGGTACACTGAAGCTTTCTTT
TRBJ1-1,.,.,TRBV5-5,CASSLSATGNTEAFF,TGTGCCAGCAGCCTATCCGCAACGGGGAACACTGAAGCTTTCTTT
TRBJ2-7,.,TRBD1,TRBV5-6,CASSRGPHGYEQYF,TGTGCCAGCAGCAGGGGGCCGCACGGCTACGAGCAGTACTTC
TRBJ2-7,.,.,TRBV5-6,CASSSLGPASYEQYF,TGTGCCAGCAGCTCCCTTGGACCGGCGTCCTACGAGCAGTACTTC
TRBJ1-4,.,TRBD1,TRBV25-1,CASNGRGREEKLFF,TGTGCCAGCAATGGGAGGGGGCGCGAAGAAAAACTGTTTTTT
TRBJ2-7,.,TRBD2,TRBV25-1,CASSGTSGSYEQYF,TGTGCCAGCAGTGGGACTAGCGGCTCCTACGAGCAGTACTTC
TRBJ2-3,.,.,TRBV5-4,CASSIGGSTDTQYF,TGTGCCAGCAGCATCGGGGGTAGCACAGATACGCAGTATTTT
TRBJ2-7,once,.,TRBV10-2,CASSSIESPHEQYF,TGCGCCAGCAGTTCCATAGAATCTCCCCACGAGCAGTACTTC
TRBJ2-2,.,.,TRBV7-6,CASSLAPGTGANTGELFF,TGTGCCAGCAGCTTAGCGCCCGGGACGGGGGCGAACACCGGGGAGCTGTTTTTT
TRBJ2-1,.,TRBD2,TRBV30,CAWRRGLAGGPGSYNEQFF,TGTGCCTGGAGGCGGGGACTAGCGGGAGGCCCTGGGTCCTACAATGAGCAGTTCTTC
TRBJ2-3,.,.,TRBV5-4,CASSYYGPTDTQYF,TGTGCCAGCAGCTATTACGGGCCGACAGATACGCAGTATTTT
TRBJ2-7,.,TRBD2,TRBV5-1,CASSFAGEVYEQYF,TGCGCCAGCAGCTTCGCGGGGGAGGTATACGAGCAGTACTTC
TRBJ1-5,few,TRBD1,TRBV7-3,CASSLWTGGQPQHF,TGTGCCAGCAGCTTATGGACAGGGGGACAGCCCCAGCATTTT
TRBJ1-1,.,.,TRBV14,CASSYTEAFF,TGTGCCAGCAGCTACACTGAAGCTTTCTTT
TRBJ2-7,.,.,TRBV6-6,CALSRDGLGEQYF,TGTGCCCTCTCCCGGGACGGGCTCGGCGAGCAGTACTTC
TRBJ2-2,.,.,TRBV4-3,CASSQARGGTGELFF,TGCGCCAGCAGCCAAGCAAGGGGGGGCACCGGGGAGCTGTTTTTT
TRBJ2-7,.,.,TRBV5-1,CASSSTGVYEQYF,TGCGCCAGCAGCTCGACAGGAGTATACGAGCAGTACTTC
TRBJ1-2,.,.,TRBV5-1,CASSYPDKSGNYGYTF,TGCGCCAGCAGCTACCCAGACAAATCGGGGAACTATGGCTACACCTTC
TRBJ1-4,.,.,TRBV19,CAARGEEKLFF,TGTGCCGCTCGGGGGGAAGAAAAACTGTTTTTT
TRBJ2-3,.,.,TRBV10-3,CAIKDSTDTQYF,TGTGCCATCAAGGACAGCACAGATACGCAGTATTTT
TRBJ1-2,.,TRBD1,TRBV6-6,CASTRIQGEGYTF,TGTGCCAGCACCCGAATCCAGGGGGAAGGCTACACCTTC
TRBJ2-3,once,.,TRBV9,CASSVGQVSTDTQYF,TGTGCCAGCAGCGTAGGGCAGGTTAGCACAGATACGCAGTATTTT
TRBJ2-7,.,.,TRBV4-3,CASSQDEGPSYEQYF,TGCGCCAGCAGCCAAGACGAGGGACCCAGTTACGAGCAGTACTTC
TRBJ1-1,.,.,TRBV28,CASSLPRQGRFITTEAFF,TGTGCCAGCAGTTTACCCCGCCAGGGTCGCTTCATCACCACTGAAGCTTTCTTT
TRBJ1-5,.,TRBD1,TRBV2,CASSKDRGSQPQHF,TGTGCCAGCAGTAAGGACAGGGGAAGTCAGCCCCAGCATTTT
TRBJ1-1,.,.,TRBV5-5,CASSLERGRTEAFF,TGTGCCAGCAGCTTGGAACGGGGGAGGACTGAAGCTTTCTTT
TRBJ1-2,.,.,TRBV2,CASSDQNYGYTF,TGTGCCAGCAGTGACCAGAACTATGGCTACACCTTC
TRBJ1-2,.,TRBD1,TRBV6-5,CASSSGQNYGYTF,TGTGCCAGCAGCTCGGGACAGAACTATGGCTACACCTTC
TRBJ1-1,.,.,TRBV19,CASSQTLFMNTEAFF,TGTGCCAGTAGCCAGACTCTTTTCATGAACACTGAAGCTTTCTTT
TRBJ2-1,.,.,TRBV7-8,CASSSRAPWNEQFF,TGTGCCAGCAGCTCCCGGGCCCCCTGGAATGAGCAGTTCTTC
TRBJ1-2,.,.,TRBV2,CASSENSVYGYTF,TGTGCCAGCAGTGAAAACAGTGTCTATGGCTACACCTTC
TRBJ1-1,few,.,TRBV2,CASSEVNRNTEAFF,TGTGCCAGCAGTGAAGTGAACCGGAACACTGAAGCTTTCTTT